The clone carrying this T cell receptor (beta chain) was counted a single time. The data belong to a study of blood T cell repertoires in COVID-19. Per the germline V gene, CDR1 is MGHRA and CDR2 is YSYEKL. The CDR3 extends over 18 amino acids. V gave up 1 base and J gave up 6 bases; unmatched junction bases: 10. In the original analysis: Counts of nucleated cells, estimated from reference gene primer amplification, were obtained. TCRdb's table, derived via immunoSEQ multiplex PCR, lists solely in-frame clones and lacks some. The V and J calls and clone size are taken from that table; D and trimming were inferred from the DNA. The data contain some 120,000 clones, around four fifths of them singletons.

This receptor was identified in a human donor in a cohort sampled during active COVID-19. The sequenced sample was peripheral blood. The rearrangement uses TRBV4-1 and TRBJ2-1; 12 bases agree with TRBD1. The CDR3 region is CASSQVPPGTGGINEQFF. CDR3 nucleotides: TGCGCCAGCAGCCAAGTCCCGCCGGGGACAGGGGGCATCAATGAGCAGTTCTTC.